This T cell receptor beta chain was documented in a study of CD8 T cells in Susac syndrome (dated by TCRdb to the late 2010s). About the full investigation: Repertoire sequencing was used to test whether CD8+ T cell activation and differentiation in Susac syndrome was antigen driven.

Trimming takes 4 bases off V and 6 bases off J; junction bases not matched to a gene: 8. The CDR3, cysteine through phenylalanine, is 14 amino acids long. CDR3 DNA only is kept here, 42 bases in frame from base 1. Looking up the germline V gene (reference sequence) yields CDR1 SEHNR and CDR2 FQNEAQ. The full study reports these points: The study acknowledged that relatively few individuals were included in the TCR sequencing and HLA analysis.

A remark on this clonotype: No cognate antigen has been identified for it. One base away there is no much larger clone; base qualities are not given.

RNA was extracted using the RNeasy kit, and about 0.45 to 1 microgram was reverse transcribed with random hexamers. The immunoSEQ multiplex PCR assay, covering 54 Vbeta and 13 Jbeta segments, was used to amplify TCR beta CDR3 regions. To correct PCR amplification bias, a synthetic template baseline was used for both primer optimization and computational correction. The study's processing was this. Only productive sequences were kept, with reads annotated to V, D and J genes according to IMGT and analyzed in immunoSEQ Analyzer. Clonality was computed as one minus Shannon entropy normalized by log2 of the number of productive unique sequences. Public and private clones were assessed among the 100 most prevalent clones of each patient and control. A clone was defined as Susac-specific if it was absent from the healthy and MS cohorts, from 1052 published viral clones and from other ImmuneACCESS disease sequences. The raw public reads went through TCRdb reprocessing: fastp at Q25, MiXCR clone calling, in-frame beta chains kept. Merged by CDR3 protein, the rows form single entries marked with the most common genes and DNA. The V and J calls were determined by TCRdb, not by the authors. The sample table records about 130,000 distinct CDR3 sequences; roughly 96% of these occur just once. The biggest ten clones account for more than 0.095% of the sample.

Peripheral blood CD8+ and CD4+ T cells from healthy donors, Susac syndrome patients and multiple sclerosis patients were profiled by high-throughput TCR beta sequencing. Healthy donors were included as age- and sex-matched controls. Bulk CD8+ and CD4+ T cells were purified by magnetic negative isolation, while CD8+ TEMRA cells were enriched using FACS. Blood was collected in EDTA tubes and processed within 24 hours, with PBMCs isolated through density gradient centrifugation. PBMCs intended for TCR sequencing were frozen in liquid nitrogen and were later thawed in a 37 degrees C water bath. Purity of sorted or isolated CD4+, CD8+ and CD8+ TEMRA cells was at least 90%.

The V gene is TRBV7-9 and the J gene is TRBJ2-5, with 7 bases in between that match TRBD1. The clonotype originates from a human donor in good health. Input material: CD4+ T cells from PBMCs. The DNA sequence is given as TGTGCCAGCAGCTCGGGACAGATTGTACAGACCCAGTACTTC. It specifies CASSSGQIVQTQYF.